The T cell receptor beta chain described here comes from a study of cytomegalovirus exposure and HLA in healthy donors. Whole-study findings and limits: The authors later found most CMV-associated TCR beta chains appeared HLA-restricted.

Comment on this clone: The antigen is unknown.

All donors participated as healthy donors of bone marrow. PCR employed 60 Vbeta and 13 Jbeta primers. Sequencing used immunoSEQ multiplex PCR; TCRdb keeps in-frame clones, though not all of them. The table lists fewer than 200,000 clones, roughly four fifths of them singletons, with around 1.7% in the top ten. CDR1 is SGHRS, CDR2 YFSETQ, per germline. The CDR3 has 16 amino acids. V dropped 1 base and J dropped 6 bases, with 19 bases sitting between them. The sequence derives from a man aged 45-65 years in good health and CMV-seronegative. This chain joins TRBV5-1 and TRBJ2-5; the D gene is possibly TRBD2 (7 bases). The sequenced material came from PBMCs. The DNA for the CDR3 is TGCGCCAGCAGCTTGTACGGGGGGCAATCCGGGAAGACCCAGTACTTC. Its protein product is CASSLYGGQSGKTQYF.